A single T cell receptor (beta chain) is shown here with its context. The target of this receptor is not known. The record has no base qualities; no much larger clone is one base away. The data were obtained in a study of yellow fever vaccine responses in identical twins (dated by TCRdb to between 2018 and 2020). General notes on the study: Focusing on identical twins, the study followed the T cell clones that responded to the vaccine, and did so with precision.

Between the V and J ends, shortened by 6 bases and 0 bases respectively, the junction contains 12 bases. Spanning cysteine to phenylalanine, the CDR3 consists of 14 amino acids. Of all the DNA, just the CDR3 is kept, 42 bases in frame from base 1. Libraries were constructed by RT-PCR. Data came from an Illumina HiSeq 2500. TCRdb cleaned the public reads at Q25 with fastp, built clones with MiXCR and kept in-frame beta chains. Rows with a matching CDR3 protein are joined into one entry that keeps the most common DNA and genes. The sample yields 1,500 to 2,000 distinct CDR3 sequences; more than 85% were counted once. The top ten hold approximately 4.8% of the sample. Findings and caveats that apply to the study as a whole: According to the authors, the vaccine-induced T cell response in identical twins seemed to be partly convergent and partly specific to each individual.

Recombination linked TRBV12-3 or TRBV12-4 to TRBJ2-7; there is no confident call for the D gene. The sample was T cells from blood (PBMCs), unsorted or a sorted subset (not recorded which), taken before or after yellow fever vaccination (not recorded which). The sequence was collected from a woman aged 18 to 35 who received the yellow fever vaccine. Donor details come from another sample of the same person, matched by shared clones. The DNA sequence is TGTGCCAGCAGCACTCAGTGGGCCTCCTACGAGCAGTACTTC. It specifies CASSTQWASYEQYF.